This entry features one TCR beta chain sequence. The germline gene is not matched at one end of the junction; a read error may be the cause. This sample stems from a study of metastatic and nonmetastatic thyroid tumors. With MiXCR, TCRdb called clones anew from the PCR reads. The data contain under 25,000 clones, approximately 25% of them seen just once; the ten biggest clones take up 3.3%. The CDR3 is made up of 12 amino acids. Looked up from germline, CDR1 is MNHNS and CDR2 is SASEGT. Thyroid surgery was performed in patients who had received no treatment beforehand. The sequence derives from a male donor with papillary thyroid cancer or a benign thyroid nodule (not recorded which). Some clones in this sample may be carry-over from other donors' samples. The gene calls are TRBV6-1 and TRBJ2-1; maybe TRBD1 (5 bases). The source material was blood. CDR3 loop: CASSRQTNEQLF. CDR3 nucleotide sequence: TGTGCCAGCAGCCGACAGACCAATGAGCAGTTATTC.